The source of this T cell receptor (beta chain) is a study of a mutant IDH1 vaccine in newly diagnosed glioma. The overall study: During weeks 1, 3, 5, 7, 11, 15, 19 and 23, patients received eight vaccinations. Previous care, which was radiotherapy, temozolomide, or both, most often involved both. Findings and caveats of the study: Evidence of vaccine-induced immune responses was documented in about 93% of patients.

The table came from immunoSEQ multiplex PCR; TCRdb's copy has only in-frame clones and leaves some out. The sample holds about 52,000 clones; roughly 91% are singletons and the top ten take 2.4%. Time point reported: week 11, during vaccination. The investigators gave 300 ug of mutant IDH1 20-mer peptide in each vaccine dose, together with topical imiquimod. The astrocytomas were IDH1-mutant, ATRX-negative, and WHO grade 3 or 4. V gave up 5 bases and J gave up 5 bases; unmatched junction bases: 8. Germline V lookup: CDR1 MNHEY, CDR2 SMNVEV (reference sequence). The CDR3 contains 16 residues. This clone was detected only a few times. Its antigen is undetermined.

The sequencing here drew on PBMCs, taken from a glioma patient whose treatment included an IDH1 peptide vaccine. The receptor's source is a man aged 50-59 years with glioma. The chain uses TRBV27 and TRBJ2-5; TRBD2 agrees at 13 bases. CDR3 DNA sequence: TGTGCCAGCAGTCCCCGGGGACTAGCGGGATTGGAGACCCAGTACTTC. Amino acids: CASSPRGLAGLETQYF.